This T cell receptor (beta chain) was identified during a study of T cell changes during pregnancy in multiple sclerosis. V lost 4 bases to trimming and J lost 1 base, with 15 bases between them. CDR1 is SGDLS and CDR2 is YYNGEE in the germline V gene. This CDR3 comprises 16 residues. This table comes from immunoSEQ multiplex PCR, and its TCRdb copy is limited to in-frame clones, with some not included. Altogether 35,000 to 50,000 clones are present, roughly 92% being singletons, with the ten largest covering roughly 0.67%. This clone was seen more than once but under ten times. The source material was CD4+ T cells from peripheral blood mononuclear cells, sampled in the first trimester of pregnancy. The sequence came from a female donor with multiple sclerosis, enrolled in a pregnancy study. The V gene is TRBV9, the J gene TRBJ2-1, with unresolved D. CDR3 DNA sequence: TGTGCCAGCAGCCCCCGTGGGCAGAAGTCCTACAATGAGCAGTTCTTC. Residues: CASSPRGQKSYNEQFF.